The rows below give T cell receptor beta chains drawn from one sample of a study of T cells after yellow fever vaccination. TCRdb independently ran MiXCR on the 5' RACE reads; one entry per CDR3 protein. The data contain about 360,000 distinct CDR3 sequences, roughly 6.2% of them seen just once; the ten biggest clones take up about 15%. Sequences were derived from PBMCs, sampled 5 days after the yellow fever booster vaccination. These receptor sequences come from a young man who received the YFV17D yellow fever vaccine. Each CDR3 is given with its conserved first and last residue. The D gene is left open where the match is weak. Rows give clone size only sometimes, using once, few, many, or a class for an expanded clone.

>.|TRBV19|.|TRBJ2-7
CASSPQAKSYEQYF
TGTGCCAGTAGCCCCCAGGCCAAGTCCTACGAGCAGTACTTC
>many|TRBV7-2|.|TRBJ2-5
CASSLEMGQETQYF
TGTGCCAGCAGCTTAGAGATGGGGCAGGAGACCCAGTACTTC
>few|TRBV7-9|.|TRBJ1-1
CASNPGADGTEAFF
TGTGCCAGCAACCCCGGGGCGGACGGCACTGAAGCTTTCTTT
>few|TRBV18|.|TRBJ2-5
CASSPRPTLVQETQYF
TGTGCCAGCTCACCACGGCCCACTCTAGTCCAAGAGACCCAGTACTTC
>.|TRBV19|.|TRBJ1-4
CASSVGGEEKLFF
TGTGCCAGTAGTGTGGGGGGAGAAGAAAAACTGTTTTTT
>few|TRBV18|.|TRBJ2-5
CASSTGSSETQYF
TGTGCCAGCTCAACCGGGTCCTCAGAGACCCAGTACTTC
>.|TRBV4-3|.|TRBJ2-1
CASSQVESSYNEQFF
TGCGCCAGCAGCCAAGTAGAGAGCTCCTACAATGAGCAGTTCTTC
>few|TRBV7-9|.|TRBJ1-1
CASSLGTGTVNTEAFF
TGTGCCAGCAGCTTAGGGACCGGGACGGTGAACACTGAAGCTTTCTTT
>.|TRBV5-1|.|TRBJ2-3
CASSFSGHSTDTQYF
TGCGCCAGCAGCTTCTCGGGACATAGCACAGATACGCAGTATTTT
>many|TRBV6-5|.|TRBJ2-1
CASSSRRPYEQFF
TGTGCCAGCAGTTCCAGGAGGCCCTATGAGCAGTTCTTC
>few|TRBV28|TRBD2|TRBJ2-4
CASRRPGLAGGIAKNIQYF
TGTGCCAGCAGGAGGCCGGGACTAGCGGGGGGGATAGCCAAAAACATTCAGTACTTC
>.|TRBV7-2|TRBD1|TRBJ1-2
CASSSNSAGGRGYTF
TGTGCCAGCAGCTCCAACTCTGCAGGGGGCAGGGGCTACACCTTC
>.|TRBV5-1|.|TRBJ2-5
CASSLDPQETQYF
TGCGCCAGCAGCTTGGACCCACAAGAGACCCAGTACTTC
>many|TRBV19|.|TRBJ2-5
CASSIDHGGVETQYF
TGTGCCAGTAGTATAGATCACGGAGGTGTCGAGACCCAGTACTTC
>.|TRBV29-1|.|TRBJ1-5
CSVVWGAGNQPQHF
TGCAGCGTTGTTTGGGGGGCTGGCAATCAGCCCCAGCATTTT
>few|TRBV5-1|.|TRBJ2-6
CASSQRTDSGANVLTF
TGCGCCAGCAGCCAAAGGACGGATTCTGGGGCCAACGTCCTGACTTTC
>.|TRBV4-3|.|TRBJ2-1
CASSQIDSTRNEQFF
TGCGCCAGCAGCCAGATTGACAGTACTCGGAATGAGCAGTTCTTC
>few|TRBV10-2|.|TRBJ2-1
CASSVGGNYNEQFF
TGCGCCAGCAGTGTCGGCGGGAACTACAATGAGCAGTTCTTC
>few|TRBV14|.|TRBJ2-1
CASSQTSSYNEQFF
TGTGCCAGCAGCCAGACATCCTCCTACAATGAGCAGTTCTTC